The rows below give T cell receptor beta chains drawn from one sample of a study of regulatory T cells in long-lasting Graves disease. TCRdb ran MiXCR on the multiplex PCR reads and lists one entry per CDR3 protein. This table holds about 530,000 distinct CDR3 sequences, about 16% found once. These same data were also listed under a study on T cells in Graves' hyperthyroidism and ophthalmopathy.

Sequences were derived from peripheral blood mononuclear cells (PBMCs), sampled at new diagnosis, from a patient treated with antithyroid drugs. Receptor source: a woman aged 35-65 years with Graves disease. Each CDR3 is given with its conserved first and last residue. D genes are given only for firm matches. Only some rows state a clone size, as once, few, many or a class for expanded clones.

J	size	D	V	CDR3	DNA
TRBJ1-5	.	.	TRBV20-1	CSASRGTGDQPQHF	TGCAGTGCTAGTAGGGGGACGGGGGATCAGCCCCAGCATTTT
TRBJ1-1	.	.	TRBV7-9	CASSYTQENTEAFF	TGTGCCAGCAGCTATACACAGGAGAACACTGAAGCTTTCTTT
TRBJ2-5	many	TRBD1	TRBV11-2	CASSQEDGQGETQYF	TGTGCCAGCAGCCAAGAAGACGGACAGGGGGAGACCCAGTACTTC
TRBJ2-6	many	.	TRBV12-5	CASGLVKGSSGANVLTF	TGTGCTAGTGGTTTGGTAAAAGGCAGCTCTGGGGCCAACGTCCTGACTTTC
TRBJ2-1	.	.	TRBV5-1	CASSPGMGGYNEQFF	TGCGCCAGCAGCCCGGGAATGGGGGGTTACAATGAGCAGTTCTTC
TRBJ2-4	few	.	TRBV9	CASSVVSGCGAKNIQYF	TGTGCCAGCAGCGTAGTTTCGGGGTGTGGAGCCAAAAACATTCAGTACTTC
TRBJ2-5	many	.	TRBV18	CASSPGPETQYF	TGTGCCAGCTCACCAGGACCCGAGACCCAGTACTTC
TRBJ1-6	.	.	TRBV11-2	CASSSTRLNSPLHF	TGTGCCAGCAGCTCGACCCGACTGAATTCACCCCTCCACTTT
TRBJ1-1	many	.	TRBV2	CASSETGIHTEAFF	TGTGCCAGCAGTGAAACAGGGATCCACACTGAAGCTTTCTTT
TRBJ2-1	many	TRBD1	TRBV2	CASSEGWGQGSNEQFF	TGTGCCAGCAGTGAGGGGTGGGGACAGGGTAGCAATGAGCAGTTCTTC
TRBJ1-6	few	.	TRBV14	CASSQARTIDSPLHF	TGTGCCAGCAGCCAAGCGAGGACAATCGATTCACCCCTCCACTTT
TRBJ2-3	few	TRBD2	TRBV30	CASTGPGLAGGTHLRADTQYF	TGTGCCTCCACCGGCCCGGGACTAGCGGGGGGGACTCATCTCCGCGCAGATACGCAGTATTTT
TRBJ2-3	.	TRBD2	TRBV4-1	CASSPMVSSGGADTQYF	TGCGCCAGCAGCCCAATGGTATCTAGCGGGGGGGCGGATACGCAGTATTTT
TRBJ2-1	many	.	TRBV2	CASSAYNEQFF	TGTGCCAGCAGTGCCTACAATGAGCAGTTCTTC
TRBJ2-1	once	TRBD1	TRBV2	CASSPGTGVSSSYNEQFF	TGTGCCAGCAGTCCGGGGACAGGGGTTTCAAGTTCCTACAATGAGCAGTTCTTC
TRBJ2-1	many	TRBD2	TRBV6-2/TRBV6-3	CASSYGSGVEQFF	TGTGCCAGCAGTTATGGTAGCGGGGTGGAGCAGTTCTTC
TRBJ2-4	.	.	TRBV11-2	CASSLPRGRGNIQYF	TGTGCCAGCAGCCTTCCGAGGGGTAGGGGAAACATTCAGTACTTC
TRBJ2-7	many	.	TRBV5-5	CASSTDTEQYF	TGTGCCAGCAGCACAGACACTGAGCAGTACTTC
TRBJ2-7	.	.	TRBV10-3	CAISSFTGPSYEQYF	TGTGCCATCAGTTCCTTTACAGGTCCTAGCTACGAGCAGTACTTC
TRBJ1-1	.	.	TRBV14	CASSQVNRAAFF	TGTGCCAGCAGCCAAGTGAACAGGGCGGCTTTCTTT
TRBJ1-6	many	.	TRBV10-3	CAIREERGAGSPLHF	TGTGCCATCAGAGAGGAGCGGGGGGCGGGATCACCCCTCCACTTT
TRBJ2-1	many	.	TRBV7-2	CASSLSFASNEQFF	TGTGCCAGCAGCTTATCCTTTGCGTCCAATGAGCAGTTCTTC
TRBJ1-3	many	.	TRBV6-5	CASSYSAPGAGNTIYF	TGTGCCAGCAGTTACTCGGCCCCCGGTGCCGGAAACACCATATATTTT
TRBJ2-7	.	.	TRBV20-1	CSARDLFRGPVSYEQYF	TGCAGTGCTAGAGATTTGTTTCGGGGCCCTGTTTCCTACGAGCAGTACTTC
TRBJ2-1	.	.	TRBV7-8	CASSLEGPRVDEQFF	TGTGCCAGCAGCTTAGAAGGGCCCCGAGTCGATGAGCAGTTCTTC
TRBJ2-7	many	.	TRBV2	CASSYSTKAEQYF	TGTGCCAGCAGTTATTCCACGAAGGCCGAGCAGTACTTC
TRBJ1-1	many	.	TRBV3-1	CASSQDRPPQMNTEAFF	TGTGCCAGCAGCCAAGATAGGCCTCCGCAGATGAACACTGAAGCTTTCTTT
TRBJ1-1	many	.	TRBV6-2/TRBV6-3	CASARDTLNTEAFF	TGTGCCAGCGCCAGGGACACCCTGAACACTGAAGCTTTCTTT
TRBJ2-1	.	TRBD1	TRBV20-1	CSARDVGQGSYNEQFF	TGCAGTGCTAGAGATGTGGGACAGGGGTCCTACAATGAGCAGTTCTTC
TRBJ2-7	many	.	TRBV12-3/TRBV12-4	CASSFHTSTGSYEQYF	TGTGCCAGCAGTTTCCATACTAGTACAGGGTCCTACGAGCAGTACTTC
TRBJ2-7	many	TRBD1	TRBV2	CASRGTAPYEQYF	TGTGCCAGCAGGGGGACAGCCCCCTACGAGCAGTACTTC
TRBJ1-5	.	.	TRBV19	CASSIVSPGVQPQHF	TGTGCCAGTAGTATTGTCAGCCCGGGCGTTCAGCCCCAGCATTTT
TRBJ2-7	once	TRBD1	TRBV2	CASSPGTGYLSEQYF	TGTGCCAGCAGCCCCGGGACAGGGTACCTCTCCGAGCAGTACTTC
TRBJ2-1	few	.	TRBV7-9	CASSFPFVNEQFF	TGTGCCAGCAGCTTCCCCTTCGTCAATGAGCAGTTCTTC
TRBJ1-6	.	.	TRBV3-1	CASSPRAGQNSPLHF	TGTGCCAGCAGCCCTCGGGCAGGGCAAAATTCACCCCTCCACTTT
TRBJ2-3	many	.	TRBV12-3/TRBV12-4	CASSPILDTQYF	TGTGCCAGCAGCCCAATTTTGGATACGCAGTATTTT
TRBJ2-1	few	.	TRBV9	CASSGVGDNEQFF	TGTGCCAGCAGCGGGGTGGGGGACAATGAGCAGTTCTTC
TRBJ1-2	.	.	TRBV7-3	CASSQVAELYGYTF	TGCGCCAGCAGCCAAGTGGCGGAACTCTATGGCTACACCTTC
TRBJ1-6	many	.	TRBV6-2/TRBV6-3	CASSEGGTTSSYNSPLHF	TGTGCCAGCAGTGAAGGAGGGACCACGAGCTCCTATAATTCACCCCTCCACTTT
TRBJ1-2	.	.	TRBV3-1	CASSSPGDAMTRGGYTF	TGTGCCAGCAGCTCCCCGGGGGACGCTATGACTCGGGGGGGCTACACCTTC
TRBJ1-2	.	.	TRBV6-5	CASSYPGSTYGYTF	TGTGCCAGCAGTTACCCCGGCAGCACCTATGGCTACACCTTC
TRBJ2-3	few	.	TRBV27	CASSWGDPTGTQYF	TGTGCCAGCAGTTGGGGGGACCCCACAGGTACGCAGTATTTT
TRBJ1-2	few	TRBD1	TRBV5-1	CASSSDRGAGGYTF	TGCGCCAGCAGCTCCGACAGGGGAGCGGGGGGCTACACCTTC
TRBJ2-1	.	.	TRBV27	CASSPIDTRENEQFF	TGTGCCAGCAGTCCCATCGACACCCGGGAAAATGAGCAGTTCTTC
TRBJ1-5	many	.	TRBV18	CASSQQGPLNQPQHF	TGTGCCAGCTCACAACAGGGTCCCCTCAATCAGCCCCAGCATTTT